These T cell receptor beta chains were read from a single sample in a study of CD4 T cells in relation to SARS-CoV-2 and coronaviruses. The repertoire was sequenced with immunoSEQ multiplex PCR; TCRdb's copy has only in-frame clones and lacks some. The sample records some 40,000 clones, roughly 82% being singletons. Which antigens these TCRs recognize remains unknown. The specimen sequenced was memory CD4+ T cells from PBMCs, cultured in vitro. The receptors were gathered from an adult with COVID-19. The CDR3 runs from the conserved cysteine through the conserved F or W. Fields, in order: V gene, D gene, clone size, J gene, CDR3 protein, CDR3 DNA. D genes are given only for firm matches. Clone size appears in some rows only: once, few, many, or a class for an expanded clone.

v_call: TRBV7-3; d_call: -; clone_size: -; j_call: TRBJ2-1; cdr3_aa: CASSQLASGEQFF; cdr3_nt: TGTGCCAGCAGCCAACTCGCATCTGGTGAGCAGTTCTTC
v_call: TRBV5-1; d_call: -; clone_size: -; j_call: TRBJ1-2; cdr3_aa: CASSLEMGHGYTF; cdr3_nt: TGCGCCAGCAGCTTGGAAATGGGGCATGGCTACACCTTC
v_call: TRBV3-1/TRBV3-2; d_call: TRBD2; clone_size: -; j_call: TRBJ2-5; cdr3_aa: CASSPASGRETQYF; cdr3_nt: TGTGCCAGCAGCCCGGCTAGCGGGAGAGAGACCCAGTACTTC
v_call: TRBV28; d_call: -; clone_size: few; j_call: TRBJ1-6; cdr3_aa: CASSSSSGAGNSPLHF; cdr3_nt: TGTGCCAGCAGTTCGAGTTCGGGGGCTGGTAATTCACCCCTCCACTTT
v_call: TRBV28; d_call: TRBD1; clone_size: -; j_call: TRBJ2-3; cdr3_aa: CASSLNTGDASTDTQYF; cdr3_nt: TGTGCCAGCAGTTTAAATACAGGGGATGCTAGCACAGATACGCAGTATTTT
v_call: TRBV7-9; d_call: TRBD2; clone_size: -; j_call: TRBJ2-7; cdr3_aa: CASSFHSGGTYEQYF; cdr3_nt: TGTGCCAGCAGCTTTCATAGCGGGGGAACCTACGAGCAGTACTTC
v_call: TRBV7-3; d_call: TRBD1; clone_size: -; j_call: TRBJ2-1; cdr3_aa: CASSLQKPGQGRNEQFF; cdr3_nt: TGTGCCAGCAGCTTACAAAAGCCGGGACAGGGTAGGAATGAGCAGTTCTTC
v_call: TRBV28; d_call: TRBD2; clone_size: -; j_call: TRBJ2-7; cdr3_aa: CATTLRGSGRAYYEQYF; cdr3_nt: TGTGCCACCACTCTACGGGGGAGCGGGAGGGCCTACTACGAGCAGTACTTC
v_call: TRBV11-2; d_call: -; clone_size: -; j_call: TRBJ2-1; cdr3_aa: CASSRRDGSYNEQFF; cdr3_nt: TGTGCCAGCAGCCGACGAGACGGTTCCTACAATGAGCAGTTCTTC
v_call: TRBV19; d_call: TRBD2; clone_size: -; j_call: TRBJ2-1; cdr3_aa: CASSLKREVYNEQFF; cdr3_nt: TGTGCCAGTAGTCTGAAGCGGGAGGTCTACAATGAGCAGTTCTTC
v_call: TRBV5-1; d_call: -; clone_size: -; j_call: TRBJ2-2; cdr3_aa: CASSFGSGTGELFF; cdr3_nt: TGCGCCAGCAGCTTTGGATCTGGAACCGGGGAGCTGTTTTTT
v_call: TRBV5-4; d_call: TRBD1; clone_size: -; j_call: TRBJ1-3; cdr3_aa: CASSRPGTGSRNTIYF; cdr3_nt: TGTGCCAGCAGCCGTCCCGGGACAGGGAGTAGAAACACCATATATTTT
v_call: TRBV10-3; d_call: TRBD2; clone_size: -; j_call: TRBJ2-2; cdr3_aa: CAIRSGADTGELFF; cdr3_nt: TGTGCCATAAGGAGCGGGGCGGACACCGGGGAGCTGTTTTTT
v_call: TRBV28; d_call: -; clone_size: once; j_call: TRBJ2-7; cdr3_aa: CASSGWMQGLGLTYEQYF; cdr3_nt: TGTGCCAGCAGCGGATGGATGCAGGGGTTGGGTTTAACCTACGAGCAGTACTTC
v_call: TRBV7-9; d_call: -; clone_size: few; j_call: TRBJ2-7; cdr3_aa: CASSSRRPDRTGNEQYF; cdr3_nt: TGTGCCAGCAGCTCCCGACGTCCCGACAGGACGGGTAACGAGCAGTACTTC